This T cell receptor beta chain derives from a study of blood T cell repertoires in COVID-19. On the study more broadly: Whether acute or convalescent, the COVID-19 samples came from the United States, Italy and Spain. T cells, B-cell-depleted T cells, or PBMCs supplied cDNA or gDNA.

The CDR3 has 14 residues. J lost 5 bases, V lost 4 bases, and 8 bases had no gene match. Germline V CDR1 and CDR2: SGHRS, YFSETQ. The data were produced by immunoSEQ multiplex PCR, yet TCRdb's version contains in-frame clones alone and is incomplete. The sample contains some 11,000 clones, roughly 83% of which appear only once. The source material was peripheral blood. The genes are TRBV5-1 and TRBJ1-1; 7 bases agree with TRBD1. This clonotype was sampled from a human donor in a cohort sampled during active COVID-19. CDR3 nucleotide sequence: TGCGCCAGCAGCCCGGCGACAGGGCGGACTGAAGCTTTCTTT. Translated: CASSPATGRTEAFF.